This is a list of T cell receptor beta chains from one sample in a study of T cell repertoires in cytomegalovirus infection. Their cognate antigens are unknown. Using its own MiXCR run on the reads, TCRdb lists one record per CDR3 protein. The repertoire holds roughly 110,000 distinct CDR3 sequences, with roughly a tenth as singletons. The sample comprised PBMCs, sequenced either directly or after in vitro stimulation (not recorded which). The receptors come from a human donor in good health (CMV status not recorded). Some clones in this sample may be carry-over from other donors' samples. The conserved cysteine and the conserved F or W are not part of the CDR3 here.

j_call	v_call	cdr3_aa
TRBJ2-1	TRBV11-3	ASSLTSVTYNEQF
TRBJ2-1	TRBV4-2	ASSQGGSNSYNEQF
TRBJ2-7	TRBV7-8	ASSLSGRVYEQY
TRBJ2-3	TRBV6-1	ASSEWGGSPTDTQY
TRBJ2-2	TRBV19	ASAQDSSDGELF
TRBJ2-1	TRBV12-3/TRBV12-4	ASSFGTSGTYNEQF
TRBJ1-6	TRBV27	ASSLGLWESPLH
TRBJ2-5	TRBV7-2	ASSFYGIGETQY
TRBJ1-1	TRBV7-2	ASKSQRNTEAF
TRBJ1-2	TRBV7-2	ASSHRSTFDNYGYT
TRBJ1-5	TRBV27	ASSSLSWGSNQPQH
TRBJ1-1	TRBV12-3/TRBV12-4	ASSLAGELLTEAF
TRBJ2-5	TRBV4-1	ASSPLPGLAGKETQY
TRBJ1-6	TRBV4-1	ASSQGTGVSSPLH
TRBJ2-4	TRBV28	ASSPPGTGGGIQY
TRBJ2-1	TRBV24-1	APSPPQDARTSGKTYNEQF
TRBJ2-1	TRBV12-3/TRBV12-4	ASSGGIEAYTYNEQF
TRBJ2-5	TRBV7-2	ASSLNLAGKETQY
TRBJ1-5	TRBV4-1	ASSQDPAVQPQH
TRBJ2-5	TRBV6-2/TRBV6-3	ASSYTGTGGYQETQY
TRBJ1-5	TRBV20-1	SGTGGSGQPQH
TRBJ2-5	TRBV9	ASSVGPASGRAQETQY
TRBJ1-1	TRBV7-2	ASSLIEWVGAF
TRBJ2-5	TRBV6-1	ASTRTGHKQETQY
TRBJ2-1	TRBV7-2	ASSQSGISYNEQF
TRBJ2-3	TRBV7-2	ASSLGLAGYTDTQY
TRBJ1-2	TRBV19	ASNLNRVSSYGYT
TRBJ1-5	TRBV5-4	ASSLDVNQPQH
TRBJ2-2	TRBV7-8	ASSAQGAGTGELF
TRBJ2-3	TRBV7-9	ASNRAESTDTQY
TRBJ2-2	TRBV28	ASRGMDRVGTGELF
TRBJ1-2	TRBV7-2	ASSSTGQFGYT
TRBJ2-5	TRBV29-1	SVVAETQETQY
TRBJ2-3	TRBV5-1	ASREGADTQY
TRBJ1-1	TRBV6-2/TRBV6-3	ASSSGGRVPNTEAF
TRBJ2-3	TRBV20-1	SAPRQVLNTDTQY
TRBJ2-1	TRBV20-1	SAKTSGGSYNEQF
TRBJ2-1	TRBV10-3	AISEIQRNEQF
TRBJ2-5	TRBV15	ATSRDRIAGGPQETQY
TRBJ2-1	TRBV4-3	ASSHNSGLGSNEQF
TRBJ2-3	TRBV7-3	ASSLVGSTIAGTDTQY
TRBJ1-1	TRBV5-1	ASSLRPTGPAEAF
TRBJ2-3	TRBV3-1	ASSQEKIGTQY
TRBJ1-6	TRBV28	ASGSGQGDSPLH
TRBJ2-1	TRBV5-4	ASSLPASGRVDEQF
TRBJ2-7	TRBV5-1	ASSPTDSYEQY
TRBJ2-5	TRBV6-1	ASSELGGPETQY
TRBJ2-3	TRBV6-5	ASSYDTGGLRDTQY
TRBJ2-3	TRBV7-2	ASSVYGGQSTDTQY
TRBJ2-2	TRBV4-3	ASSTGQYTGELF